This passage covers 32 T cell receptor beta chains from one sample sequenced in a study of cytomegalovirus exposure and HLA in healthy donors. It was with 60 Vbeta and 13 Jbeta primers that the PCR ran. Sequencing was performed with immunoSEQ multiplex PCR; in TCRdb, only in-frame clones are kept and a portion is missing. The sample holds about 140,000 clones; approximately 84% are singletons and the top ten take approximately 9.7%. Sequences were obtained from PBMCs. These receptors were taken from a woman aged 60-70 years in good health and CMV-seropositive.

The gene calls are TRBV7-9 and TRBJ2-2, with 8 bases matching TRBD1. Trimming took 5 bases from V and 0 from J; bases not matched to a gene: 8. The V gene's germline CDR1 is SEHNR and CDR2 FQNEAQ (reference sequence). CDR3 length: 17 amino acids. The CDR3 DNA is TGTGCCAGCAGCCGTCCACAGGGGGTTTCGAACACCGGGGAGCTGTTTTTT. This codes for CASSRPQGVSNTGELFF.

This clone appeared a single time. The chain is built from TRBV30 and TRBJ1-5; D is possibly TRBD1 (5 bases). V was clipped by 3 bases and J by 3 bases, with 9 bases between them. This CDR3 is 13 amino acids long. The germline gives CDR1 GTSNPN, CDR2 SVGIG (reference sequence). The CDR3 here is CAWSTGDNQPQHF. For the CDR3, the DNA is TGTGCCTGGAGCACAGGTGACAATCAGCCCCAGCATTTT.

The J gene is TRBJ1-1, the V gene TRBV5-6; 10 nucleotides match TRBD1. Losses at the gene ends were 2 bases for V and 5 bases for J; bases not matched to a gene: 6. Germline CDR1 and CDR2: SGHDT and YYEEEE. The CDR3 has 15 residues. CDR3 sequence reads: CASSFVDRGRTEAFF. CDR3 DNA sequence: TGTGCCAGCAGCTTCGTCGACAGGGGGCGGACTGAAGCTTTCTTT.

This chain joins TRBV7-9 and TRBJ1-1; 8 bases map to TRBD1. CDR1 is SEHNR and CDR2 is FQNEAQ in the germline V gene (reference sequence). The CDR3 has 13 residues. The junction had 3 bases not matched to a gene; V was cut back by 3 bases and J by 6 bases. The CDR3 DNA follows: TGTGCCAGCAGCTTGGACAGGGACCCTGAAGCTTTCTTT. Translated: CASSLDRDPEAFF. The full variable domain, with the rest looked up from reference TRBV7-9 and TRBJ1-1, is DTGVSQNPRHKITKRGQNVTFRCDPISEHNRLYWYRQTLGQGPEFLTYFQNEAQLEKSRLLSDRFSAERPKGSFSTLEIQRTEQGDSAMYLCASSLDRDPEAFFGQGTRLTVV.

The chain has TRBV28 and TRBJ1-2; the match to TRBD1 covers 7 bases. The CDR3 is 15 residues long. Germline V CDR1 and CDR2: MDHEN, SYDVKM. Trimming cost V 5 bases and J 3 bases; bases outside gene matches: 9. CDR3 sequence (DNA): TGTGCCAGCAGTACCGACGACAGGGTACACTATGGCTACACCTTC. Encoded protein: CASSTDDRVHYGYTF.

The chain combines TRBV5-4 with TRBJ2-1; D might be TRBD2 (6 bases). Germline CDR1 is SGHNT and CDR2 is YYREEE (reference sequence). V shed 0 bases and J shed 8 bases, with 12 bases lying between them. The CDR3 loop spans 14 amino acids. CDR3 protein: CASSLVGGPDEQFF. CDR3 sequence (DNA): TGTGCCAGCAGCTTGGTAGGAGGGCCCGATGAGCAGTTCTTC.

With respect to this clone: Other DNA sequences in the same sample also yield this CDR3. The rearrangement links TRBV19 to TRBJ2-7, with D perhaps matching TRBD1 (7 bases). The germline gives CDR1 LNHDA, CDR2 SQIVND (reference sequence). The ends were cut back, 2 bases at V and 3 bases at J, with 14 bases in the middle. The CDR3 loop spans 15 amino acids. The CDR3 nucleotides are TGTGCCAGTAGTATATCCCAGGGGGGCTTCTACGAGCAGTACTTC. Its protein is CASSISQGGFYEQYF.

V gene TRBV6-1 combines with J gene TRBJ2-1; D is possibly TRBD1 (6 bases). The germline CDR1 and CDR2 sequences are MNHNS and SASEGT. The length of the CDR3 is 16 residues. V lost 4 bases, J lost 3 bases, and 16 bases lay in between. CDR3: CASSVTLAGDYNEQFF. CDR3 DNA: TGTGCCAGCAGTGTCACCTTGGCAGGGGACTACAATGAGCAGTTCTTC.

This sequence joins TRBV28 and TRBJ1-2, with no clear D. V was cut by 4 bases and J by 5 bases, with 20 bases left in between. Germline CDR1 reads MDHEN; CDR2 reads SYDVKM. This CDR3 is 16 amino acids long. The CDR3 spells CASSSLGLSGVYGYTF. CDR3 DNA: TGTGCCAGCAGTTCTCTGGGCCTCTCTGGCGTTTATGGCTACACCTTC.

The chain is built from TRBV30 and TRBJ2-5; D is unresolved. Per germline, CDR1 GTSNPN and CDR2 SVGIG (reference sequence). Trimming removed 2 bases from V and 3 bases from J, with 13 bases in between. CDR3 length: 14 amino acids. CDR3 in DNA: TGTGCCTGGAGTTCGTTCTCCGGAGAAGAGACCCAGTACTTC. Its translation: CAWSSFSGEETQYF.

V usage is TRBV7-2 and J usage is TRBJ1-4; 7 bases are a match to TRBD1. The CDR3 spans 14 residues. Trimming took 4 bases from V and 5 from J; bases not matched to a gene: 4. In germline, CDR1 is SGHTA, CDR2 FQGNSA. CDR3 protein: CASSSTGVNEKLFF. In DNA form, the CDR3 reads TGTGCCAGCAGCTCCACAGGGGTAAATGAAAAACTGTTTTTT.

This chain connects TRBV11-1 to TRBJ2-7; 9 bases agree with TRBD1. Germline V lookup: CDR1 SGHAT, CDR2 FQDESV (reference sequence). The CDR3 length is 15 residues. V lost 7 bases, J lost 2 bases, and 9 bases stayed unmatched. The CDR3 spells CASTETGTGPYEQYF. Written as DNA, the CDR3 is TGTGCCAGCACCGAAACCGGGACAGGGCCCTACGAGCAGTACTTC. Combining the CDR3 with reference TRBV11-1 and TRBJ2-7 gives the whole variable domain EAEVAQSPRYKITEKSQAVAFWCDPISGHATLYWYRQILGQGPELLVQFQDESVVDDSQLPKDRFSAERLKGVDSTLKIQPAELGDSAMYLCASTETGTGPYEQYFGPGTRLTVT.

CDR3: CATSRDGREGPADEQFF. In nucleotides, the CDR3 is TGTGCCACCAGCAGAGATGGGCGGGAGGGCCCCGCGGATGAGCAGTTCTTC. The rearrangement joins TRBV15 to TRBJ2-1; 9 bases are a match to TRBD2. The germline V gene encodes CDR1 LNHNV and CDR2 YYDKDF (reference sequence). V lost 0 bases to trimming and J lost 8 bases; unmatched junction nucleotides: 11. The CDR3 sequence is 17 residues long. The full variable domain, in which reference TRBV15 and TRBJ2-1 provide the parts outside the CDR3, is DAMVIQNPRYQVTQFGKPVTLSCSQTLNHNVMYWYQQKSSQAPKLLFHYYDKDFNNEADTPDNFQSRRPNTSFCFLDIRSPGLGDTAMYLCATSRDGREGPADEQFFGPGTRLTVL.

The table lists this clone with a count of one. This chain connects TRBV7-3 to TRBJ2-3; TRBD1 is a possible D gene (5 bases). Trimming left V 1 base short and J 4 bases short, with 9 bases between. Germline V CDR1 and CDR2: SGHTA, FQGTGA. The CDR3 loop spans 14 amino acids. The CDR3 here is CASSLIGAADTQYF. The DNA for the CDR3 is TGTGCCAGCAGCTTAATAGGGGCCGCAGATACGCAGTATTTT.

J is TRBJ1-1 and V is TRBV11-3; 9 bases are a match to TRBD1. Trimming cost V 5 bases and J 2 bases; bases outside gene matches: 3. The CDR3 has 14 amino acids. Germline loops: CDR1 SGHNT, CDR2 YENEEA. CDR3 residues: CASSKQGANTEAFF. The CDR3 DNA reads as TGTGCCAGCAGCAAACAGGGGGCTAACACTGAAGCTTTCTTT.

CDR3 sequence reads: CASSQTGKNTGELFF. The CDR3 DNA sequence: TGTGCCAGCAGCCAGACAGGGAAGAACACCGGGGAGCTGTTTTTT. The rearrangement links TRBV6-6 to TRBJ2-2, with 7 bases aligning to TRBD1. After removal of 6 bases from V and 1 base from J, the junction contained 5 bases not matched to a gene. CDR1 and CDR2 (germline): MNHNY, SVGAGI (reference sequence). The CDR3 loop spans 15 amino acids.

This chain uses TRBV11-3 with TRBJ2-5, with unresolved D. Germline assignment: CDR1 SGHNT and CDR2 YENEEA. This CDR3 comprises 13 residues. Trimming cost V 0 bases and J 4 bases, with 6 bases left between them. The CDR3 DNA reads TGTGCCAGCAGCTTAGATAAGCGAGAGACCCAGTACTTC. Translating it yields CASSLDKRETQYF.

The V gene is TRBV7-9, the J gene TRBJ2-3, with D tentatively TRBD1 (6 bases). Germline-derived CDR1 and CDR2 are SEHNR and FQNEAQ (reference sequence). This CDR3 is 15 amino acids long. V dropped 2 bases and J dropped 2 bases, with 11 bases sitting between them. Written as DNA, the CDR3 is TGTGCCAGCAGCTTATTGGACAGAACCACAGATACGCAGTATTTT. Its translation: CASSLLDRTTDTQYF.

The chain couples TRBV27 to TRBJ1-1, with 7 bases aligning to TRBD1. Trimming cost V 7 bases and J 1 base; bases outside gene matches: 9. This CDR3 spans 15 amino acids. The V gene's germline CDR1 is MNHEY and CDR2 SMNVEV (reference sequence). This CDR3 reads CASKTGTDQNTEAFF. The CDR3 coding sequence is TGTGCCAGCAAAACCGGGACAGACCAGAACACTGAAGCTTTCTTT.

V usage is TRBV5-4 and J usage is TRBJ2-3, with a tentative D call TRBD1 (5 bases). Germline V gene sequence: CDR1 SGHNT, CDR2 YYREEE (reference sequence). V lost 3 bases, J lost 1 base, and 9 bases lay in between. This CDR3 comprises 14 residues. This chain's CDR3 is CASSSPRGTDTQYF. In nucleotides, the CDR3 is TGTGCCAGCAGCTCTCCCAGGGGCACAGATACGCAGTATTTT.

This sequence joins TRBV7-2 and TRBJ2-7, with TRBD1 matching over 8 bases. CDR1 and CDR2 (germline): SGHTA, FQGNSA. The CDR3 covers 14 residues. The junction had 7 bases not matched to a gene; V was cut back by 0 bases and J by 9 bases. CDR3 DNA sequence: TGTGCCAGCAGCTTAGCGACAGGGGCTAACGCGCAGTACTTC. Translated: CASSLATGANAQYF.

The rearrangement links TRBV9 to TRBJ1-6; 9 bases fit TRBD1. CDR1 is SGDLS, CDR2 YYNGEE, per germline. J was trimmed by 10 bases and V by 3 bases; bases with no gene match: 8. The CDR3 is 15 amino acids. DNA of the CDR3: TGTGCCAGCAGCGGAGCGGGACAGGGAGGATCACCCCTCCACTTT. It translates to CASSGAGQGGSPLHF.

The J gene is TRBJ2-3, the V gene TRBV5-4, with 10 bases fitting TRBD2. The CDR3 length is 16 residues. V shed 6 bases and J 4 bases; nucleotides not matched to a gene: 11. CDR1 is SGHNT and CDR2 is YYREEE in the germline V gene (reference sequence). CDR3 loop: CASTPAGTSEADTQYF. The CDR3 coding sequence is TGTGCCAGCACCCCCGCCGGGACTAGCGAAGCAGATACGCAGTATTTT.

The genes are TRBV5-1 and TRBJ1-2; D not certain. The CDR3 has 14 amino acids. V was clipped by 4 bases and J by 5 bases, with 15 bases between them. Germline V gene sequence: CDR1 SGHRS, CDR2 YFSETQ. CDR3 nucleotides: TGCGCCAGCAGCCCCAGAGAGGGCGGGTATGGCTACACCTTC. Translated, it gives CASSPREGGYGYTF.

The chain links TRBV6-5 to TRBJ2-2, with D possibly being TRBD1 (5 bases). Trimming took off 7 bases at V and 1 base at J, with 10 bases between the two ends. Germline V gives CDR1 MNHEY, CDR2 SVGAGI. The CDR3 contains 14 residues. For the CDR3, the DNA is TGTGCCAGCAATAGGGGCTGGAACACCGGGGAGCTGTTTTTT. Translated: CASNRGWNTGELFF.

The chain uses TRBV19 and TRBJ2-5; D unresolved. Near its end, the DNA agrees better with TRBJ2-7, so the J call may be wrong. The CDR3 covers 12 residues. Germline V gene data show CDR1 as LNHDA and CDR2 as SQIVND (reference sequence). In nucleotides, the CDR3 is TGTGCCAGTAGTATAGCTGGAAGCGAGCAGTACTTC. Translated, it gives CASSIAGSEQYF.

The chain joins TRBV4-3 to TRBJ1-1; 7 positions match TRBD1. Germline CDR1 LGHNA, CDR2 YSLEER. This CDR3 is 13 amino acids long. Trimming took 3 bases from V and 8 from J; bases not matched to a gene: 6. As DNA, the CDR3 is TGCGCCAGCAGCCAGCACAGGGGCGGGGAAGCTTTCTTT. Its translation is CASSQHRGGEAFF.

This chain links TRBV30 with TRBJ2-3; 7 nucleotides match TRBD2. CDR3 length: 15 residues. The germline V gene encodes CDR1 GTSNPN and CDR2 SVGIG (reference sequence). With V trimmed by 3 bases and J by 0 bases, 6 bases remained unmatched. The chain's CDR3 is CAWSAGLVSTDTQYF. Written as DNA, the CDR3 is TGTGCCTGGAGCGCTGGACTAGTTAGCACAGATACGCAGTATTTT. The variable domain in full, completed from reference TRBV30 and TRBJ2-3, reads SQTIHQWPATLVQPVGSPLSLECTVEGTSNPNLYWYRQAAGRGLQLLFYSVGIGQISSEVPQNLSASRPQDRQFILSSKKLLLSDSGFYLCAWSAGLVSTDTQYFGPGTRLTVL.

In this sample, this clone turned up a few times. The chain employs TRBV7-8 and TRBJ1-5; no firm D call. The CDR3 is 14 amino acids. Trimming shortened V by 0 bases and J by 4 bases, and 7 bases separated the two germline ends. Looked up from germline, CDR1 is SGHVS and CDR2 is FQNEAQ. This CDR3 reads CASSLALGNQPQHF. The CDR3 nucleotides read TGTGCCAGCAGCTTAGCCCTCGGTAATCAGCCCCAGCATTTT.

V usage is TRBV5-1 and J usage is TRBJ2-3, with a possible D match to TRBD2 (6 bases). The CDR3 spans 14 residues. Trimming took off 0 bases at V and 4 bases at J, with 9 bases between the two ends. Germline V gene data show CDR1 as SGHRS and CDR2 as YFSETQ. The CDR3 DNA is TGCGCCAGCAGCTTGGGGGAGGTAGCAGATACGCAGTATTTT. This encodes CASSLGEVADTQYF. The whole variable domain, filled in from reference TRBV5-1 and TRBJ2-3, reads KAGVTQTPRYLIKTRGQQVTLSCSPISGHRSVSWYQQTPGQGLQFLFEYFSETQRNKGNFPGRFSGRQFSNSRSEMNVSTLELGDSALYLCASSLGEVADTQYFGPGTRLTVL.

This clone was seen a single time. The chain is built from TRBV9 and TRBJ2-1; 9 bases agree with TRBD2. With 4 bases clipped from V and 4 bases from J, the junction kept 12 bases outside the gene matches. CDR3 length: 17 residues. Germline V gene data show CDR1 as SGDLS and CDR2 as YYNGEE. CDR3 amino acids: CASSTRIAGVSYNEQFF. CDR3 nucleotide sequence: TGTGCCAGCAGCACGAGGATAGCGGGAGTCTCGTACAATGAGCAGTTCTTC.

The chain uses TRBV7-2 and TRBJ2-2, with a weak D call TRBD2 (6 bases). The V end lost 5 bases, the J end lost 6 bases, and 10 bases lay between the germline ends. The germline V gene has CDR1 SGHTA and CDR2 FQGNSA. The CDR3 contains 13 residues. The DNA for the CDR3 is TGTGCCAGCAGCGCGACGGGGGCCGGGGAGCTGTTTTTT. This encodes CASSATGAGELFF. The entire variable domain, with the rest obtained from reference TRBV7-2 and TRBJ2-2, is as follows: GAGVSQSPSNKVTEKGKDVELRCDPISGHTALYWYRQSLGQGLEFLIYFQGNSAPDKSGLPSDRFSAERTGGSVSTLTIQRTQQEDSAVYLCASSATGAGELFFGEGSRLTVL.